These 20 T cell receptor beta chains came from one sample sequenced in a study of tumor-infiltrating lymphocytes in primary liver carcinoma. Blood RNA came from unsorted whole blood; germline DNA was also extracted. Using a constant-region primer together with ProtoScript II reverse transcriptase, TCR beta cDNA was made from about 500 ng of total RNA. For TCR beta, libraries were produced by three nested multiplex PCR rounds using slightly modified ARM-PCR. The opening two PCR rounds, around 10 cycles each, paired TRBV1-TRBV30 forward primers with a C-beta reverse primer. TCRdb re-called the multiplex PCR reads with MiXCR, one entry per CDR3 protein. Counted here are about 320,000 distinct CDR3 sequences, more than 55% occurring once; the ten biggest clones make up roughly 10%. Sequenced: peripheral blood. The receptor source for this set is a man aged 35 to 55 with primary liver carcinoma and hepatitis B virus infection.

This clonotype showed up many times. The rearrangement uses TRBV29-1 and TRBJ1-1; D may be TRBD1 (5 bases). CDR3 length: 12 amino acids. CDR1 and CDR2 from the germline V gene are SQVTM and ANQGSEA. Trimming took 4 bases from V and 6 from J, leaving 12 bases between them. CDR3 residues: CSVVIPGAEAFF. CDR3 nucleotide sequence: TGCAGCGTTGTAATTCCGGGGGCTGAAGCTTTCTTT. The whole variable domain, remainder taken from reference TRBV29-1 and TRBJ1-1, is SAVISQKPSRDICQRGTSLTIQCQVDSQVTMMFWYRQQPGQSLTLIATANQGSEATYESGFVIDKFPISRPNLTFSTLTVSNMSPEDSSIYLCSVVIPGAEAFFGQGTRLTVV.

About this clonotype: One junction end disagrees with the germline gene, perhaps due to a read error. The chain joins TRBV5-5 to TRBJ2-1; 8 bases line up with TRBD1. CDR1 SGHKS and CDR2 YYEKEE come from the germline V gene (reference sequence). This CDR3 is 15 amino acids long. The CDR3 reads CASSPGQGFKNEQFF. The CDR3 DNA reads TGCGCCAGCAGTCCAGGACAGGGATTTAAAAATGAGCAGTTCTTC. Looking up the rest from reference TRBV5-5 and TRBJ2-1 gives the full variable domain: DAGVTQSPTHLIKTRGQQVTLRCSPISGHKSVSWYQQVLGQGPQFIFQYYEKEERGRGNFPDRFSARQFPNYSSELNVNALLLGDSALYLCASSPGQGFKNEQFFGPGTRLTVL.

A remark on this clonotype: One base away lies a much larger clone, so this may be a sequencing read error. The V and J genes are TRBV6-5 and TRBJ2-4; D not resolved. In germline, CDR1 is MNHEY, CDR2 SVGAGI. The CDR3 sequence is 14 residues long. The CDR3 here is CASCYSPAKNIQYF. DNA for the CDR3: TGTGCCAGCTGTTACTCCCCAGCCAAAAACATTCAGTACTTC.

V and J are TRBV11-1 and TRBJ2-3, with D perhaps TRBD1 or TRBD2 (5 bases each). The germline V and J ends were trimmed by 4 bases and 5 bases, with 19 bases remaining between them. The CDR3 has 16 residues. In germline, CDR1 is SGHAT, CDR2 FQDESV (reference sequence). DNA of the CDR3: TGTGCCAGCAGCTCCCGGGGCCCGCTCCCCATAGATACGCAGTATTTT. Translated, it gives CASSSRGPLPIDTQYF. The variable domain in full, completed from reference TRBV11-1 and TRBJ2-3, reads EAEVAQSPRYKITEKSQAVAFWCDPISGHATLYWYRQILGQGPELLVQFQDESVVDDSQLPKDRFSAERLKGVDSTLKIQPAELGDSAMYLCASSSRGPLPIDTQYFGPGTRLTVL.

On this clonotype: With a much larger clone just one base away, this may be a read error. The chain couples TRBV12-5 to TRBJ2-7; no definite D call. From germline, CDR1 is LGHNT and CDR2 FRNRAP. The length of the CDR3 is 13 residues. Trimming removed 2 bases from V and 8 bases from J, with 13 bases in between. CDR3 residues: CASGLIVLHKQYF. For the CDR3, the DNA is TGTGCTAGTGGTTTGATAGTTCTCCACAAGCAGTACTTC.

A note on this clonotype: With a much larger clone just one base away, this may be a read error. The chain uses TRBV29-1 and TRBJ2-5; maybe TRBD1 (6 bases). CDR3 length equals 13 residues. Germline V gene sequence: CDR1 SQVTM, CDR2 ANQGSEA. For the CDR3, the DNA is TGCAGCGTCAGACAGGAGCTCCAAGAGGCCCAGTACTTC. Translating it yields CSVRQELQEAQYF.

The sample holds one count of this clonotype. The germline gene is not matched at one end of the junction; a read error may be the cause. The CDR3 sequence is CANSEPRGETHNEQFF. CDR3 nucleotide sequence: TGTGCCAACAGTGAACCCAGGGGCGAGACCCACAACGAGCAGTTCTTC. This chain links TRBV6-1 with TRBJ2-1; weak D call: TRBD1 (6 bases). CDR3 length: 16 residues. Germline-derived CDR1 and CDR2 are MNHNS and SASEGT.

This chain uses TRBV9 with TRBJ2-1; weak D call: TRBD1 (6 bases). The V gene's germline CDR1 is SGDLS and CDR2 YYNGEE. Deletions cut 0 bases from V and 4 bases from J, with 20 bases between. This CDR3 has 18 amino acids. CDR3 residues: CASSVESGADLPYNEQFF. The DNA of the CDR3 is TGTGCCAGCAGCGTAGAGTCAGGGGCTGACCTTCCGTACAATGAGCAGTTCTTC. Drawing the rest from reference TRBV9 and TRBJ2-1, the complete variable domain is DSGVTQTPKHLITATGQRVTLRCSPRSGDLSVYWYQQSLDQGLQFLIQYYNGEERAKGNILERFSAQQFPDLHSELNLSSLELGDSALYFCASSVESGADLPYNEQFFGPGTRLTVL.

CDR3 region: CASSLLQGQANTGELFF. The CDR3 DNA reads TGTGCCAGCAGCTTACTTCAGGGGCAGGCGAACACCGGGGAGCTGTTTTTT. The chain links TRBV11-1 to TRBJ2-2, with D possibly being TRBD1 (6 bases). The V end was cut by 2 bases, the J end by 0 bases, with 13 bases between. The germline gives CDR1 SGHAT, CDR2 FQDESV (reference sequence). This CDR3 has 17 residues.

The chain joins TRBV6-1 to TRBJ2-2; maybe TRBD1 (6 bases). CDR1 MNHNS and CDR2 SASEGT come from the germline V gene. This CDR3 is 17 amino acids long. Deletions cut 8 bases from V and 0 bases from J, with 19 bases between. The CDR3, as DNA: TGTGCCAGCCGGAGACAGGCTTTGCCCGCGAACACCGGGGAGCTGTTTTTT. Protein sequence: CASRRQALPANTGELFF.

In its sample, this clonotype was seen many times. The chain uses TRBV12-5 and TRBJ2-7; the D is unclear. The V end lost 2 bases, the J end lost 5 bases, and 10 bases lay between the germline ends. CDR1 LGHNT and CDR2 FRNRAP come from the germline V gene. The CDR3 is 13 amino acids. CDR3 coding DNA: TGTGCTAGTGGTTTGATAGTTCTCCACGAGCAGTACTTC. Its translation: CASGLIVLHEQYF.

The chain joins TRBV5-1 to TRBJ1-4; 9 nucleotides align to TRBD1. CDR3 length: 19 amino acids. J lost 7 bases, V lost 0 bases, and 16 bases had no gene match. The germline V gene encodes CDR1 SGHRS and CDR2 YFSETQ. CDR3 region: CASSLALGTGGFFGEKLFF. In DNA form, the CDR3 reads TGCGCCAGCAGCTTGGCGCTCGGAACAGGGGGCTTTTTTGGTGAAAAACTGTTTTTT.

A note on this clonotype: A read error may produce the germline difference seen at one junction end. This chain joins TRBV5-4 and TRBJ2-7, with D maybe TRBD2 (6 bases). The CDR3 contains 13 residues. Per the germline V gene, CDR1 is SGHNT and CDR2 is YYREEE (reference sequence). The CDR3, as DNA: TGTGCCAACAGCTCCCGGGACTTCTACGAGCAGTACTTC. Translated: CANSSRDFYEQYF.

This clonotype has at least ten counts. The chain joins TRBV6-1 to TRBJ1-2, with TRBD1 as a possible D gene (5 bases). This CDR3 has 16 residues. The germline V and J ends were trimmed by 0 bases and 4 bases, with 15 bases remaining between them. Germline CDR1 and CDR2: MNHNS and SASEGT. The CDR3 here is CASSEAQQGSSYGYTF. CDR3 nucleotide sequence: TGTGCCAGCAGTGAAGCCCAGCAGGGAAGTAGCTATGGCTACACCTTC.

This clonotype was found many times. The chain links TRBV10-3 to TRBJ2-3, with TRBD2 matching over 9 bases. Germline CDR1 ENHRY, CDR2 SYGVKD. CDR3 length: 15 residues. V was clipped by 8 bases and J by 2 bases; unmatched bases: 8. This CDR3 reads CAIGGSGGNTDTQYF. CDR3 nucleotide sequence: TGTGCCATCGGGGGTAGCGGGGGCAACACAGATACGCAGTATTTT.

With respect to this clonotype: A read error may account for a junction end that differs from germline. The chain couples TRBV4-3 to TRBJ1-4, with 9 bases that match TRBD1. This CDR3 comprises 15 residues. Germline V gives CDR1 LGHNA, CDR2 YSLEER. The CDR3 sequence: CASSLPGTGNEKLLF. For the CDR3, the DNA is TGCGCTAGCAGCCTTCCCGGGACAGGGAATGAAAAACTGCTTTTT.

In regard to this clonotype: Mismatch with germline at one junction end may stem from a read error. V is TRBV6-5 and J is TRBJ2-6; the D gene is possibly TRBD2 (6 bases). Germline lookup yields CDR1 MNHEY and CDR2 SVGAGI. This CDR3 has 16 amino acids. The DNA for the CDR3 is TGTGCCAGCAGTTACTCGGCAGGGACTGGGGTCAACGTCCTGACTTTC. Amino acid sequence: CASSYSAGTGVNVLTF.

A remark on this clonotype: A read error is likely, as this CDR3 ends without the conserved phenylalanine or tryptophan. V usage is TRBV10-2 and J usage is TRBJ2-7; D may be TRBD1 (6 bases). Between the trimmed V and J ends, which lost 5 bases and 2 bases, there was a span of 10 bases. This CDR3 has 13 residues. The V gene's germline CDR1 is WSHSY and CDR2 SAAADI. CDR3 coding DNA: TGCGCCAGCAGTATCGACAGGACCTACGAGCAGTACTCC. Its protein is CASSIDRTYEQYS.

With respect to this clonotype: The final CDR3 position lacks the conserved phenylalanine or tryptophan, pointing to a likely read error. The chain employs TRBV11-1 and TRBJ2-2, with TRBD2 as a possible D gene (6 bases). The germline V gene encodes CDR1 SGHAT and CDR2 FQDESV (reference sequence). Trimming pared 7 bases from V and 1 base from J, leaving 13 bases between. The CDR3 contains 15 residues. Here the CDR3 reads CASIPGRWNTGELFC. The DNA for the CDR3 is TGTGCCAGCATCCCTGGGAGGTGGAACACCGGGGAGCTGTTTTGT.

Details on this clonotype: A much larger clone sits a single nucleotide away, making a read error possible. Written as DNA, the CDR3 is TGTGCCAACAGCCCAACTCCGGGGATGGTAGACTCTGGGGCCAACGTCCTGACTTTC. Its protein is CANSPTPGMVDSGANVLTF. The chain is built from TRBV4-2 and TRBJ2-6; the D gene is possibly TRBD2 (5 bases). This CDR3 contains 19 residues. The germline V gene has CDR1 LGHNA and CDR2 YNFKEQ.